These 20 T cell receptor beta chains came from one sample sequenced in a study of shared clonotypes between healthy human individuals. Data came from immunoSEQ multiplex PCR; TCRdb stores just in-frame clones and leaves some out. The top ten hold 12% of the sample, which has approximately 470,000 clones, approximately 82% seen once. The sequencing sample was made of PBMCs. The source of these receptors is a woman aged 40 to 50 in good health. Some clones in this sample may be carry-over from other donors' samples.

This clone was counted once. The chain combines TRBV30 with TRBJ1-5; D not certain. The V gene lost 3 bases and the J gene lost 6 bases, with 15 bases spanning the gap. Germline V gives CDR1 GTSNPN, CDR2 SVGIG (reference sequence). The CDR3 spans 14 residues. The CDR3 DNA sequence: TGTGCCTGGAGGGGAACTAACATGGGTCAGCCCCAGCATTTT. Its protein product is CAWRGTNMGQPQHF.

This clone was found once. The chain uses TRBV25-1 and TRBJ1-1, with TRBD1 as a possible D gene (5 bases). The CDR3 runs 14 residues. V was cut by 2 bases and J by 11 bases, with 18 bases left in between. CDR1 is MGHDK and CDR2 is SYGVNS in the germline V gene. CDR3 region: CASSEMGVAGRAFF. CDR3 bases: TGTGCCAGCAGTGAAATGGGGGTCGCAGGGCGTGCTTTCTTT.

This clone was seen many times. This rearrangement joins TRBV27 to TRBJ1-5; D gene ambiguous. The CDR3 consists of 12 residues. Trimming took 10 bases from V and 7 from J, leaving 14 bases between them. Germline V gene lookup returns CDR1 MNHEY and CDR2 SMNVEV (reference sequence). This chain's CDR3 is CATSGVGQPQHF. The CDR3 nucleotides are TGTGCCACTAGCGGGGTGGGCCAGCCCCAGCATTTT.

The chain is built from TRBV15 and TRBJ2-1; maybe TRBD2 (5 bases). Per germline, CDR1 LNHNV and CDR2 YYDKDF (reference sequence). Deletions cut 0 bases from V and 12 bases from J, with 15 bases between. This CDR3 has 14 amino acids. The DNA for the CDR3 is TGTGCCACCAGCAGAGATCGGGAACTTATTCGGCAGTTCTTC. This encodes CATSRDRELIRQFF.

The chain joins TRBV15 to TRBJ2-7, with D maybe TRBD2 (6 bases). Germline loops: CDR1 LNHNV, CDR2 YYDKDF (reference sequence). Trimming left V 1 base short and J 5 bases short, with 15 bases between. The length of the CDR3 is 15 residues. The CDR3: CATSRGGVQKNEQYF. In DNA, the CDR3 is TGTGCCACCAGCAGAGGCGGGGTTCAGAAGAACGAGCAGTACTTC. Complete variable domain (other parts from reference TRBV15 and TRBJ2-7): DAMVIQNPRYQVTQFGKPVTLSCSQTLNHNVMYWYQQKSSQAPKLLFHYYDKDFNNEADTPDNFQSRRPNTSFCFLDIRSPGLGDTAMYLCATSRGGVQKNEQYFGPGTRLTVT.

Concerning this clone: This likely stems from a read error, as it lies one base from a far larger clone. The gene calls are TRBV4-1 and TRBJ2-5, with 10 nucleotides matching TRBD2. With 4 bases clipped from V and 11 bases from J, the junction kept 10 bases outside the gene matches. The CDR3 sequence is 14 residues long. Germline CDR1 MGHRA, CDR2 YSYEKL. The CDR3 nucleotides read TGCGCCAGCAGCCGTACTAGCGGGATTAATGAGCAGTACTTC. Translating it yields CASSRTSGINEQYF.

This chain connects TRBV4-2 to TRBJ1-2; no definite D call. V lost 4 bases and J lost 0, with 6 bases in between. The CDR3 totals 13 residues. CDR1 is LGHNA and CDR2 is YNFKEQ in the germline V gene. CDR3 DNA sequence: TGTGCCAGCAGCCCCCGGGCTAACTATGGCTACACCTTC. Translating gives CASSPRANYGYTF.

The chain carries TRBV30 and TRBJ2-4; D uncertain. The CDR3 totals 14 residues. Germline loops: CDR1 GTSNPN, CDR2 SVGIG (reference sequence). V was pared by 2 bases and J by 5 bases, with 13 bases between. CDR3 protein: CAWSRLQRENIQYF. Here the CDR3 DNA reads TGTGCCTGGAGTAGGCTACAACGGGAAAACATTCAGTACTTC.

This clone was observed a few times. Here the CDR3 reads CATQGSRNTIYF. The CDR3 DNA sequence: TGTGCCACTCAAGGGTCAAGAAACACCATATATTTT. This chain joins TRBV28 and TRBJ1-3; D not resolved. CDR3 length: 12 amino acids. The germline CDR1 and CDR2 sequences are MDHEN and SYDVKM. The V end lost 10 bases, the J end lost 5 bases, and 12 bases lay between the germline ends.

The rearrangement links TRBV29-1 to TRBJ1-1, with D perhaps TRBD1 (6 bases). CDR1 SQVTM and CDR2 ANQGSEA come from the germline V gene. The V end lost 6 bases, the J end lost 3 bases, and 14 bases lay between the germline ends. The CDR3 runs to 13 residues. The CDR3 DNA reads TGCAGCGTAGTTACAGGGTCTGACACTGAAGCTTTCTTT. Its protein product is CSVVTGSDTEAFF.

The DNA for the CDR3 is TGTGCCAGCAGCCCAGGGGTAGCGGGAGGGGCCGCAGATACGCAGTATTTT. Protein: CASSPGVAGGAADTQYF. The chain combines TRBV7-9 with TRBJ2-3; 11 positions match TRBD2. Germline lookup yields CDR1 SEHNR and CDR2 FQNEAQ (reference sequence). V shed 5 bases, J shed 4 bases, and the junction held 11 bases outside the gene matches. The CDR3 runs 17 residues.

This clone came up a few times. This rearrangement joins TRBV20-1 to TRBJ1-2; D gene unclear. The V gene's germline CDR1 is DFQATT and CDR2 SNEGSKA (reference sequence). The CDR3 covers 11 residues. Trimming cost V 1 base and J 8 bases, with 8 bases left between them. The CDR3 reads CSARVSQGYTF. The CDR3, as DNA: TGCAGTGCTAGAGTCAGTCAAGGCTACACCTTC.

The CDR3 is CASSQERGNYGYTF. The CDR3 region has the DNA TGCGCCAGCAGCCAAGAGAGGGGTAACTATGGCTACACCTTC. V is TRBV4-1 and J is TRBJ1-2; maybe TRBD1 (5 bases). The CDR3 is made up of 14 amino acids. In germline, CDR1 is MGHRA, CDR2 YSYEKL. Trimming pared 0 bases from V and 1 base from J, leaving 6 bases between.

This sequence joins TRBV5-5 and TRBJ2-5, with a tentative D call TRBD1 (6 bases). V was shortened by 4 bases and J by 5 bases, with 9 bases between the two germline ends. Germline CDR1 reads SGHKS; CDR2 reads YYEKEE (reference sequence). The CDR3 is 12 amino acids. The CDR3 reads CASSLTGETQYF. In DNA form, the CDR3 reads TGTGCCAGCAGCCTTACAGGGGAGACCCAGTACTTC.

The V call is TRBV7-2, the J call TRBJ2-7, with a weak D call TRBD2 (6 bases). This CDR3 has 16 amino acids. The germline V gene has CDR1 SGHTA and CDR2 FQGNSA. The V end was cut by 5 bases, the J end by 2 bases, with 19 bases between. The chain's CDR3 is CASSQTVGSGPYEQYF. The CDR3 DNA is TGTGCCAGCAGCCAAACGGTCGGTAGCGGACCCTACGAGCAGTACTTC.

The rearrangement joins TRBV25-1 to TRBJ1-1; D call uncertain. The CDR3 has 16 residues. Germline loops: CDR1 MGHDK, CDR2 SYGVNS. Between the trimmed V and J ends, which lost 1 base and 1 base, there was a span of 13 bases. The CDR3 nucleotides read TGTGCCAGCAGTGAATTCTCGGCAGTCAGGAACACTGAAGCTTTCTTT. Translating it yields CASSEFSAVRNTEAFF.

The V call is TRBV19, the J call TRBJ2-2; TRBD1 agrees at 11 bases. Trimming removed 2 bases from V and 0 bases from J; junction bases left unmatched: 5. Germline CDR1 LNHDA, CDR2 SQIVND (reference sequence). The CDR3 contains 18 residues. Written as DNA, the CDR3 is TGTGCCAGTAGTATATTCGGACAGGGGGCTCCGAACACCGGGGAGCTGTTTTTT. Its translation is CASSIFGQGAPNTGELFF.

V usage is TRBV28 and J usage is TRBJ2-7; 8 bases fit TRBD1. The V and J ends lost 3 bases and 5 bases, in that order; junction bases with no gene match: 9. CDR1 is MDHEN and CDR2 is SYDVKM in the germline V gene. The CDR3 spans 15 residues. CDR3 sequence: CASSFAGTGPHEQYF. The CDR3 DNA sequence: TGTGCCAGCAGTTTTGCCGGGACAGGCCCCCACGAGCAGTACTTC.

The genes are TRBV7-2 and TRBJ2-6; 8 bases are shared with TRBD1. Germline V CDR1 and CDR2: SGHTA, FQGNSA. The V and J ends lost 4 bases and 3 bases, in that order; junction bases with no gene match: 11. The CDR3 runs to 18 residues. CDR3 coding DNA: TGTGCCAGCAGCTCCTCTGGGGGACAGGCACTTGGGGCCAACGTCCTGACTTTC. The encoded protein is CASSSSGGQALGANVLTF.

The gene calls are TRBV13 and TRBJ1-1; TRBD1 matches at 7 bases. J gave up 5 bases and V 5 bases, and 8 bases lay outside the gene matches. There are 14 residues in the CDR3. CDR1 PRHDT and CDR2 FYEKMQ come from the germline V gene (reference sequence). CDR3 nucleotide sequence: TGTGCCAGCAGCCCCGCACAGGGGAGGACTGAAGCTTTCTTT. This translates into CASSPAQGRTEAFF.